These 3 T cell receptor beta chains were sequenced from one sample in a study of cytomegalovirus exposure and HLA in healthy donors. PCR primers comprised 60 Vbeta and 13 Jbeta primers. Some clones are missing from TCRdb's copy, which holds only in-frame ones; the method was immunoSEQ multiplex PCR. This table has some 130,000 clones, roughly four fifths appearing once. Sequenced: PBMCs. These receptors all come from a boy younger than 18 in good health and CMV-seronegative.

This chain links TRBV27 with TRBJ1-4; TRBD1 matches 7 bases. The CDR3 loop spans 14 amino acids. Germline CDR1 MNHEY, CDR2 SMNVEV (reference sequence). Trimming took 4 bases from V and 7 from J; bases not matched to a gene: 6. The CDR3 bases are TGTGCCAGCAGTTCAAGGGGGCTTGGTGAAAAACTGTTTTTT. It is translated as CASSSRGLGEKLFF.

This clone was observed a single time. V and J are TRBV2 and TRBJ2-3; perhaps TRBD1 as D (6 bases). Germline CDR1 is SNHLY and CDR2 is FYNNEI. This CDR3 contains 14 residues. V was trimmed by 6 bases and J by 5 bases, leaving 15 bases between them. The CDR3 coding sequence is TGTGCCAGCAGCTTGAACAGGGCGAAAGATACGCAGTATTTT. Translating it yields CASSLNRAKDTQYF.

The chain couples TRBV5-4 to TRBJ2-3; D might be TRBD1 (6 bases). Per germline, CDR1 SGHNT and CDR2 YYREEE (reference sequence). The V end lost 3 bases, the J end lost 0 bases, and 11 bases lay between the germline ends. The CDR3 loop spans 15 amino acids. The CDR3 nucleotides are TGTGCCAGCAGCTCGGACAGTCCTAGCACAGATACGCAGTATTTT. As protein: CASSSDSPSTDTQYF.